The 4 T cell receptor beta chains presented below share a single source sample, sequenced in a study of shared clonotypes between healthy human individuals. The data were produced by immunoSEQ multiplex PCR, yet TCRdb's version contains in-frame clones alone and is incomplete. The sample gives around 1.1 million clones, approximately 80% of which show up once; approximately 0.95% is in the top ten. Sequencing was carried out using memory CD4+ T cells from PBMCs. Subset meaning: CD45RA-negative fraction. The receptors here all came from a man aged 18-30 years in good health. Some clones in this sample may be carry-over from other donors' samples.

The chain links TRBV5-1 to TRBJ1-2; 9 nucleotides line up with TRBD1. Trimming removed 4 bases from V and 8 bases from J; junction bases left unmatched: 12. CDR3 length: 15 amino acids. Germline V gene lookup returns CDR1 SGHRS and CDR2 YFSETQ. CDR3 protein: CASSLSPGQGNGYTF. The CDR3 bases are TGCGCCAGCAGCCTTTCGCCGGGACAGGGAAACGGCTACACCTTC.

A note on this clone: One base away lies a much larger clone, so this may be a sequencing read error. Different DNA sequences within this sample yield the same CDR3. The chain couples TRBV7-3 to TRBJ1-1, with D perhaps matching TRBD1 (6 bases). Germline CDR1 and CDR2: SGHTA and FQGTGA. The CDR3 is 13 residues long. V was pared by 4 bases and J by 1 base, with 7 bases between. The CDR3 nucleotides are TGTGCCAGCAGCTCACAGGGGAACACTGAAGCTTTCTTT. This codes for CASSSQGNTEAFF.

The V and J genes are TRBV7-2 and TRBJ2-2; D unclear. The V gene's germline CDR1 is SGHTA and CDR2 FQGNSA. The CDR3 runs to 11 residues. V dropped 10 bases and J dropped 5 bases, with 8 bases sitting between them. The CDR3 region is CATGSTGELFF. As DNA, the CDR3 is TGTGCCACTGGTTCTACCGGGGAGCTGTTTTTT.

This rearrangement joins TRBV11-3 to TRBJ2-3; D possibly corresponds to TRBD1 (6 bases). Between the trimmed V and J ends, which lost 5 bases and 0 bases, there was a span of 12 bases. CDR1 is SGHNT and CDR2 is YENEEA in the germline V gene. CDR3 length equals 15 residues. CDR3 DNA: TGTGCCAGCAGCCCCGGACAGTTAAGCACAGATACGCAGTATTTT. Protein sequence: CASSPGQLSTDTQYF.